This T cell receptor beta chain was recovered during a study of identical twins. As for this clonotype: Its antigen remains unidentified.

TCRdb passed the 5' RACE reads through MiXCR, listing each CDR3 protein once. The table has 450,000 or so distinct CDR3 sequences, 14% seen once. Study-wide findings and caveats: Weaker excess twin sharing was observed in beta out-of-frame sequences. Insertion counts were lower in abundant cord blood beta clonotypes, a trend that memory repertoires did not show. An excess of low generation probability was shown by twin-shared out-of-frame alpha sequences.

This CDR3 is built from 15 residues. V shed 4 bases and J shed 6 bases, with 18 bases lying between them. The same sample was also used in a study of yellow fever vaccine responses in identical twins.

V is TRBV12-3 or TRBV12-4 and J is TRBJ1-1; D possibly corresponds to TRBD1 (5 bases). The sample comprised CD4+ T cells sorted from blood. The TCR originated in a young woman in good health. CDR3 amino acids: CASSYDRGTGSEAFF. CDR3 sequence (DNA): TGTGCCAGCAGTTACGATAGGGGAACAGGTTCTGAAGCTTTCTTT.